The clone carrying this T cell receptor beta chain was observed a handful of times. Profiling relied on immunoSEQ multiplex PCR, and the TCRdb table lists in-frame clones only, not all of them. The sample holds 57,000 or so clones, approximately 90% seen once. The V gene's germline CDR1 is SNHLY and CDR2 FYNNEI. V shed 6 bases and J shed 0 bases, with 21 bases lying between them. This CDR3 spans 17 amino acids. This specimen belongs to a study of T cell changes during pregnancy in multiple sclerosis. The sequences come from peripheral blood, collected in the second trimester of pregnancy. The chain couples TRBV2 to TRBJ2-7; D not resolved. This receptor was taken from a female donor with multiple sclerosis, enrolled in a pregnancy study. The CDR3 DNA follows: TGTGCCAGCAGCCCCCTACCGTGGAGTACTGACTCCTACGAGCAGTACTTC. Translated: CASSPLPWSTDSYEQYF.